The source of this TCR beta chain is a study of T-cell memory formation after mild COVID-19. Note on this clonotype: Its antigen is not known.

5'RACE primed from the constant segment yielded TCR alpha and TCR beta cDNA libraries bearing sample barcodes and UMIs. TCRdb ran MiXCR on the 5' RACE reads and lists one entry per CDR3 protein. Here the sample spans roughly 480,000 distinct CDR3 sequences, roughly 25% being singletons. General study findings and limits: Shrinking CD4+ clones resided mostly in CM and EM, and CD8+ ones in EMRA.

The V gene's germline CDR1 is SEHNR and CDR2 FQNEAQ (reference sequence). CDR3 length: 13 amino acids. The V end lost 5 bases, the J end lost 3 bases, and 11 bases lay between the germline ends. Sequenced input: PBMCs or a T cell subset sorted from them (not recorded which). The chain joins TRBV7-9 to TRBJ2-7, with a tentative D call TRBD2 (5 bases). This clonotype originated in an adult woman who had mild COVID-19 (a few samples of this study predate the infection). Cell type and time point are not known. This chain's CDR3 is CASSPGVYYEQYF. CDR3 coding DNA: TGTGCCAGCAGCCCCGGGGTCTACTACGAGCAGTACTTC.